One sample yielded the 24 T cell receptor beta chains listed below, sequenced in a study of PD-1 blockade in classical Hodgkin lymphoma. Libraries were prepared by immunoSEQ multiplex PCR; TCRdb keeps only in-frame clonotypes and omits some of them. This table holds 90,000 to 110,000 clones, approximately 89% found once. As to time point: cycle 4 day 1 (C4D1), after 5 to 7 weeks of nivolumab. Each patient's relapse followed autologous stem cell transplantation, and brentuximab vedotin exposure varied. Source: peripheral blood mononuclear cells (PBMCs), taken before the fourth cycle of nivolumab. These receptors all stem from a human donor with classical Hodgkin lymphoma.

This clone was observed a single time. The chain carries TRBV5-5 and TRBJ2-7; 11 bases align to TRBD2. The germline gives CDR1 SGHKS, CDR2 YYEKEE (reference sequence). J lost 2 bases, V lost 4 bases, and 5 bases had no gene match. The CDR3 extends over 15 amino acids. CDR3 loop: CASSGASGRTYEQYF. The CDR3 region has the DNA TGTGCCAGCAGCGGCGCTAGCGGGAGGACCTACGAGCAGTACTTC. The full variable domain, with the rest looked up from reference TRBV5-5 and TRBJ2-7, is DAGVTQSPTHLIKTRGQQVTLRCSPISGHKSVSWYQQVLGQGPQFIFQYYEKEERGRGNFPDRFSARQFPNYSSELNVNALLLGDSALYLCASSGASGRTYEQYFGPGTRLTVT.

The rearrangement uses TRBV28 and TRBJ2-6, with D perhaps matching TRBD1 (6 bases). V was trimmed by 7 bases and J by 0 bases, leaving 13 bases between them. CDR1 and CDR2 from the germline V gene are MDHEN and SYDVKM. The CDR3 extends over 16 amino acids. The CDR3 here is CASTWTAFSGANVLTF. The CDR3 DNA is TGTGCCAGCACCTGGACAGCCTTCTCTGGGGCCAACGTCCTGACTTTC.

V usage is TRBV7-6 and J usage is TRBJ2-3; 14 positions agree with TRBD2. Germline values: CDR1 SGHVS, CDR2 FNYEAQ. CDR3 size: 18 residues. Trimming at V came to 4 bases and at J to 3 bases, leaving 9 bases not matched to a gene. DNA of the CDR3: TGTGCCAGCAGCTCACCGGGACTAGCGGGAGAGGGGACAGATACGCAGTATTTT. Protein sequence: CASSSPGLAGEGTDTQYF.

The chain carries TRBV27 and TRBJ1-2; TRBD1 matches at 7 bases. Germline-derived CDR1 and CDR2 are MNHEY and SMNVEV (reference sequence). The CDR3 consists of 16 residues. V trimming: 5 bases; J trimming: 8 bases; junction bases outside the gene matches: 17. The CDR3, as DNA: TGTGCCAGCAGTCCGTCGACAGGGTGGGGGCTATTCGGCTACACCTTC. It translates to CASSPSTGWGLFGYTF.

V gene TRBV10-3 combines with J gene TRBJ2-1, with D tentatively TRBD2 (7 bases). This CDR3 has 14 amino acids. V gave up 0 bases and J gave up 12 bases, with 15 bases separating them. Germline-derived CDR1 and CDR2 are ENHRY and SYGVKD. The CDR3 sequence is CAISESGGAGRQFF. The DNA for the CDR3 is TGTGCCATCAGTGAGTCGGGGGGGGCCGGGCGGCAGTTCTTC.

This sequence joins TRBV10-3 and TRBJ2-7; tentative D call: TRBD2 (5 bases). Per germline, CDR1 ENHRY and CDR2 SYGVKD. This CDR3 is 16 amino acids long. V shed 0 bases and J shed 3 bases, with 15 bases lying between them. This CDR3 is CAISESKFRDCYEQYF. The CDR3 DNA reads as TGTGCCATCAGTGAGTCAAAGTTCCGGGATTGCTACGAGCAGTACTTC.

The V and J genes are TRBV7-6 and TRBJ2-7; TRBD2 might be the D (5 bases). V shed 1 base and J shed 3 bases, with 13 bases lying between them. The CDR3 length is 15 residues. Germline CDR1 is SGHVS and CDR2 is FNYEAQ. CDR3 amino acids: CASSLGELGLYEQYF. The DNA of the CDR3 is TGTGCCAGCAGCTTAGGCGAACTAGGCCTCTACGAGCAGTACTTC.

This chain joins TRBV6-5 and TRBJ2-3, with D possibly being TRBD2 (6 bases). Germline assignment: CDR1 MNHEY and CDR2 SVGAGI. Deletions cut 2 bases from V and 1 base from J, with 10 bases between. The CDR3 is 15 residues long. In nucleotides, the CDR3 is TGTGCCAGCAGTTACACCCCGGGGGGCACAGATACGCAGTATTTT. Protein: CASSYTPGGTDTQYF.

The rearrangement links TRBV28 to TRBJ2-7; D is undetermined. Per the germline V gene, CDR1 is MDHEN and CDR2 is SYDVKM. V lost 5 bases and J 0 bases, leaving 8 bases between the germline ends. This CDR3 has 13 residues. The CDR3 region is CASSGTASYEQYF. The CDR3 region has the DNA TGTGCCAGCAGTGGCACAGCCTCCTACGAGCAGTACTTC.

This clone was seen only once. This chain uses TRBV30 with TRBJ1-5; D is perhaps TRBD1 (5 bases). Trimming removed 2 bases from V and 6 bases from J, with 17 bases in between. Germline CDR1 and CDR2: GTSNPN and SVGIG (reference sequence). This CDR3 spans 15 amino acids. The CDR3 reads CAWSKTARAGQPQHF. As DNA, the CDR3 is TGTGCCTGGAGTAAGACAGCGAGAGCGGGTCAGCCCCAGCATTTT.

The V and J genes are TRBV14 and TRBJ1-1, with unresolved D. Germline loops: CDR1 SGHDN, CDR2 FVKESK. CDR3 length equals 15 residues. The V gene lost 0 bases and the J gene lost 3 bases, with 11 bases spanning the gap. In DNA, the CDR3 is TGTGCCAGCAGCCAAGATCCGGTGAGGTACACTGAAGCTTTCTTT. Translating gives CASSQDPVRYTEAFF. The full variable domain, its missing parts supplied by reference TRBV14 and TRBJ1-1, is EAGVTQFPSHSVIEKGQTVTLRCDPISGHDNLYWYRRVMGKEIKFLLHFVKESKQDESGMPNNRFLAERTGGTYSTLKVQPAELEDSGVYFCASSQDPVRYTEAFFGQGTRLTVV.

The chain uses TRBV18 and TRBJ1-3, with D tentatively TRBD1 (5 bases). Deletions cut 1 base from V and 0 bases from J, with 10 bases between. This CDR3 has 16 amino acids. Germline V gene sequence: CDR1 KGHSH, CDR2 LQKENI. CDR3 amino acids: CASSPRDLSSGNTIYF. CDR3 DNA sequence: TGTGCCAGCTCACCACGGGACCTTTCCTCTGGAAACACCATATATTTT.

J is TRBJ2-1 and V is TRBV19, with 8 bases fitting TRBD2. This CDR3 is built from 15 residues. CDR1 is LNHDA and CDR2 is SQIVND in the germline V gene (reference sequence). The V gene end was trimmed by 9 bases and the J gene end by 8 bases; junction bases not matched to a gene: 15. The CDR3 reads CASNQGTRAPDEQFF. The CDR3 DNA reads as TGTGCCAGCAACCAAGGGACTAGAGCCCCCGATGAGCAGTTCTTC.

The genes are TRBV21-1 and TRBJ1-5. TRBV21-1 is an annotated pseudogene. The CDR3 has 14 amino acids. The CDR3 loop is CASSNGEGNQPQHF. The CDR3 coding sequence is TGTGCCAGCAGCAACGGGGAGGGCAATCAGCCCCAGCATTTT.

This chain joins TRBV5-6 and TRBJ1-3; D gene uncertain. The V end lost 4 bases, the J end lost 9 bases, and 20 bases lay between the germline ends. The CDR3 has 15 amino acids. CDR1 and CDR2 (germline): SGHDT, YYEEEE. CDR3 in amino acids: CASSKFTAPGVTIYF. In DNA form, the CDR3 reads TGTGCCAGCAGCAAATTCACTGCGCCCGGGGTCACCATATATTTT.

The chain couples TRBV18 to TRBJ2-1; 7 nucleotides line up with TRBD1. In germline, CDR1 is KGHSH, CDR2 LQKENI. This CDR3 is 17 amino acids long. Trimming removed 3 bases from V and 3 bases from J; junction bases left unmatched: 11. The CDR3: CASSPAIGGGNYNEQFF. The CDR3 region has the DNA TGTGCCAGCTCACCGGCAATAGGGGGCGGAAACTACAATGAGCAGTTCTTC.

This sequence joins TRBV27 and TRBJ2-3; 7 bases are shared with TRBD2. This CDR3 is 15 amino acids long. Germline V gives CDR1 MNHEY, CDR2 SMNVEV (reference sequence). Trimming cost V 5 bases and J 1 base; bases outside gene matches: 6. CDR3 protein: CASSGRLAGTDTQYF. DNA of the CDR3: TGTGCCAGCAGTGGGCGGCTAGCGGGCACAGATACGCAGTATTTT.

V and J are TRBV7-6 and TRBJ1-4; D is uncertain. The CDR3 is made up of 18 amino acids. Trimming pared 4 bases from V and 3 bases from J, leaving 21 bases between. Looked up from germline, CDR1 is SGHVS and CDR2 is FNYEAQ. CDR3 residues: CASSSGFIGGSPNEKLFF. DNA of the CDR3: TGTGCCAGCAGCTCTGGGTTTATTGGTGGCAGCCCTAATGAAAAACTGTTTTTT. The variable domain in full, with the rest retrieved from reference TRBV7-6 and TRBJ1-4, is GAGVSQSPRYKVTKRGQDVALRCDPISGHVSLYWYRQALGQGPEFLTYFNYEAQQDKSGLPNDRFSAERPEGSISTLTIQRTEQRDSAMYRCASSSGFIGGSPNEKLFFGSGTQLSVL.

This chain joins TRBV6-5 and TRBJ2-1; tentatively, D is TRBD2 (6 bases). There are 14 residues in the CDR3. Trimming took off 4 bases at V and 4 bases at J, with 11 bases between the two ends. Germline CDR1 reads MNHEY; CDR2 reads SVGAGI. The chain's CDR3 is CASSSGLTYNEQFF. CDR3 bases: TGTGCCAGCAGTTCGGGACTGACATACAATGAGCAGTTCTTC.

The chain links TRBV5-4 to TRBJ2-2; 16 bases line up with TRBD2. In germline, CDR1 is SGHNT, CDR2 YYREEE (reference sequence). CDR3 length: 19 residues. V lost 4 bases and J lost 6; bases outside the gene matches: 12. The CDR3 DNA follows: TGTGCCAGCAGCCCACGTCCCGGGACTAGCGGGAGGGCCGCCGGGGAGCTGTTTTTT. This gives the protein CASSPRPGTSGRAAGELFF.

In DNA, the CDR3 is TGCGCCAGCACCTCAACCTGGACTAGCGGGGGCTTCACAGATACGCAGTATTTT. Translation gives CASTSTWTSGGFTDTQYF. This chain uses TRBV10-2 with TRBJ2-3, with TRBD2 matching over 13 bases. CDR3 length: 18 residues. Germline CDR1 reads WSHSY; CDR2 reads SAAADI. With 7 bases clipped from V and 2 bases from J, the junction kept 12 bases outside the gene matches.

This clone occurred once. This same CDR3 is encoded by further DNA sequences in the sample. This chain joins TRBV7-2 and TRBJ2-7; D not resolved. This CDR3 is 13 amino acids long. Germline V gene sequence: CDR1 SGHTA, CDR2 FQGNSA. V was pared by 1 base and J by 3 bases, with 7 bases between. The CDR3 region has the DNA TGTGCCAGCAGCTTAGGCCCCAGCTACGAGCAGTACTTC. It is translated as CASSLGPSYEQYF.

The gene calls are TRBV6-6 and TRBJ1-2, with D possibly matching TRBD1 (6 bases). V lost 7 bases and J 7 bases, leaving 19 bases between the germline ends. Germline V lookup: CDR1 MNHNY, CDR2 SVGAGI (reference sequence). This CDR3 comprises 14 residues. CDR3 protein: CASTINGAGAGYTF. The DNA for the CDR3 is TGTGCCAGCACCATTAACGGGGCAGGGGCTGGCTACACCTTC.

In DNA, the CDR3 is TGTGCCAGCAGTGAAGGTCCGGGGGGCGGGGAGAGTCAGCCCCAGCATTTT. It specifies CASSEGPGGGESQPQHF. J is TRBJ1-5 and V is TRBV6-1; a possible D gene is TRBD1 (6 bases). The CDR3 has 17 amino acids. CDR1 is MNHNS and CDR2 is SASEGT in the germline V gene. Trimming pared 1 base from V and 6 bases from J, leaving 19 bases between.